The T cell receptor (beta chain) described here comes from a study of control samples from healthy donors and cancer patients. TCRdb's table, derived via immunoSEQ multiplex PCR, lists solely in-frame clones and lacks some. The sample includes about 160,000 clones, 92% of them seen just once. Deletions cut 5 bases from V and 0 bases from J, with 17 bases between. CDR1 is MNHNY and CDR2 is SVGAGI in the germline V gene (reference sequence). The CDR3 runs 16 residues. This clone was seen a few times. The receptor was derived from a woman between 25 and 40 years old in good health. This sequence joins TRBV6-6 and TRBJ2-7, with TRBD2 as a possible D gene (5 bases). Source material: blood. The DNA for the CDR3 is TGTGCCAGCAGTCGAGCTTCTAGCCGAAGCTCCTACGAGCAGTACTTC. It specifies CASSRASSRSSYEQYF.